The present entry profiles one T cell receptor beta chain with its context. This entry comes from a study of blood T cell repertoires in COVID-19. Produced via immunoSEQ multiplex PCR; TCRdb's table is partial and in-frame only. The data hold a few hundred thousand clones, with about 88% observed a single time. The CDR3 has 15 amino acids. J was trimmed by 4 bases and V by 2 bases; bases with no gene match: 3. Germline V gene lookup returns CDR1 SNHLY and CDR2 FYNNEI. The TCR comes from a woman aged 18-35 years who had recovered from COVID-19. The gene calls are TRBV2 and TRBJ2-3; 10 bases match TRBD1. Material for sequencing was PBMCs or T cells enriched from blood (not recorded which). The CDR3 loop is CASSEMGTGADTQYF. In DNA, the CDR3 is TGTGCCAGCAGTGAAATGGGGACAGGGGCAGATACGCAGTATTTT.